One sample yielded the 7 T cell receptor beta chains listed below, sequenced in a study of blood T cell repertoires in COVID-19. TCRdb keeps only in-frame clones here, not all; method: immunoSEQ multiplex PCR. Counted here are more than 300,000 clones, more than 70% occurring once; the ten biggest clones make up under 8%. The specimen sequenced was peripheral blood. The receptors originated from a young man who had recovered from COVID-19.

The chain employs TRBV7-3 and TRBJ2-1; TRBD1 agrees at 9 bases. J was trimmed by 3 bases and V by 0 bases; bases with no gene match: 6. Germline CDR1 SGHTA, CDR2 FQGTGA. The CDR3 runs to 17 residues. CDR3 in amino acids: CASSLTGGQGYYNEQFF. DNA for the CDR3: TGTGCCAGCAGCTTAACGGGAGGACAGGGGTACTACAATGAGCAGTTCTTC.

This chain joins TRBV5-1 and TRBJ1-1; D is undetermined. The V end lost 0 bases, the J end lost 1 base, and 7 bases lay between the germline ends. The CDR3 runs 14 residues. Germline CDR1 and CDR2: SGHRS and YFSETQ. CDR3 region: CASSLVPENTEAFF. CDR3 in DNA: TGCGCCAGCAGCTTGGTACCAGAGAACACTGAAGCTTTCTTT.

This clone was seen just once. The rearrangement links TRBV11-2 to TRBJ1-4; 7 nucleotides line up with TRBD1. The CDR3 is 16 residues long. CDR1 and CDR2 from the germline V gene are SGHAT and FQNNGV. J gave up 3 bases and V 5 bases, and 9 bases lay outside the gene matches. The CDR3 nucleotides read TGTGCCAGCAGCCCGAGCCGGGACAGAGCTAATGAAAAACTGTTTTTT. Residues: CASSPSRDRANEKLFF. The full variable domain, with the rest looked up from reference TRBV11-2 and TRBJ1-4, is EAGVAQSPRYKIIEKRQSVAFWCNPISGHATLYWYQQILGQGPKLLIQFQNNGVVDDSQLPKDRFSAERLKGVDSTLKIQPAKLEDSAVYLCASSPSRDRANEKLFFGSGTQLSVL.

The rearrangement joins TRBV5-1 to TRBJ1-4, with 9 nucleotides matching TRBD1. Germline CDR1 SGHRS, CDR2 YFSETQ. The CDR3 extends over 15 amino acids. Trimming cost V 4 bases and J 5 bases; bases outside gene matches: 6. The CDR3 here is CASSQGQGTNEKLFF. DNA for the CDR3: TGCGCCAGCAGCCAGGGACAGGGAACGAATGAAAAACTGTTTTTT.

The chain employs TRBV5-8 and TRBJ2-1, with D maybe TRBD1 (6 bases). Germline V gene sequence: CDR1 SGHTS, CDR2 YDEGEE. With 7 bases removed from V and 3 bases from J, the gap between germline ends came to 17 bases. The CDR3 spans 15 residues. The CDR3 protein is CASDRGSPLYNEQFF. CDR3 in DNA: TGTGCCAGCGATAGGGGGAGTCCCCTCTACAATGAGCAGTTCTTC.

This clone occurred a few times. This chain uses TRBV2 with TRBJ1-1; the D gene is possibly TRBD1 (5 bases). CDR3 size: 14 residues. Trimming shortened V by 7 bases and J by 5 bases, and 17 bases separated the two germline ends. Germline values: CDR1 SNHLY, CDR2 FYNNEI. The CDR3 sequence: CASINPWGGTEAFF. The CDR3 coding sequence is TGTGCCAGCATCAACCCGTGGGGGGGGACTGAAGCTTTCTTT. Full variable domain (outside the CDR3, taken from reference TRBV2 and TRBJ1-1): EPEVTQTPSHQVTQMGQEVILRCVPISNHLYFYWYRQILGQKVEFLVSFYNNEISEKSEIFDDQFSVERPDGSNFTLKIRSTKLEDSAMYFCASINPWGGTEAFFGQGTRLTVV.

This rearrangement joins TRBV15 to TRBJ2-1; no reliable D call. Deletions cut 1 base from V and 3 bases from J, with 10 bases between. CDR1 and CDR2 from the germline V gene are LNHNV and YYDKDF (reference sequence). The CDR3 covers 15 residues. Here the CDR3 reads CATSRVGGFYNEQFF. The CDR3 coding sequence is TGTGCCACCAGCAGAGTAGGCGGATTCTACAATGAGCAGTTCTTC.